This T cell receptor (beta chain) derives from a study of T cell clonality in common variable immunodeficiency. Findings and caveats of the study: Fewer TCRbeta clones were shared among CVID subjects than controls. CVID subjects showed higher TCRbeta clonality than healthy controls. Common variable immunodeficiency TCR beta sequences reportedly had fewer deletions and N-nucleotide insertions. Repertoire-complication correlations in CVID were limited by patient heterogeneity. Authors noted CVID clonality's cause needs subpopulation repertoire sequencing.

TCRdb's copy holds only in-frame clones and misses some; the assay was immunoSEQ multiplex PCR. The sample contains approximately 29,000 clones, none occurring once; roughly 3% lies in the top ten. Many counts were recorded for this clone. What it binds is unknown. Sequencing ends 3 residues short of the CDR3 end; the germline J gene provides the rest. Germline-derived CDR1 and CDR2 are LNHDA and SQIVND (reference sequence). V gave up 8 bases and J gave up 1 base; unmatched junction bases: 7. This CDR3 region has 14 residues. Sequenced material: peripheral blood mononuclear cells. This TCR came from a human donor with common variable immunodeficiency. The rearrangement uses TRBV19 and TRBJ2-5, with 7 bases that match TRBD2. Partial CDR3 DNA: TGTGCCAGTGGGTTGGGCGGGGGCCAAGAGACC. Amino acid sequence: CASGLGGGQET. The CDR3 reads in full as CASGLGGGQETQYF.